This TCR beta chain was identified during a study of cytomegalovirus exposure and HLA in healthy donors. Study outcomes and limitations: Cytomegalovirus association was listed for 150 or so TCR beta chains.

Generated by immunoSEQ multiplex PCR, the TCRdb table keeps only in-frame clones and is missing some. This repertoire shows over 100,000 clones, about 95% found once; its top ten account for approximately 1%. As regards this clone: The antigen remains unidentified.

The V gene's germline CDR1 is MGHRA and CDR2 YSYEKL. The CDR3 runs 15 residues. V lost 0 bases, J lost 1 base, and 9 bases lay in between. This sequence originates from a woman aged 18-29 years in good health and CMV-seronegative. J is TRBJ1-1 and V is TRBV4-1; D is ambiguous. Sequencing was done on a sample of PBMCs. This CDR3 is CASSQDWPGNTEAFF. As DNA, the CDR3 is TGCGCCAGCAGCCAAGATTGGCCGGGGAACACTGAAGCTTTCTTT.